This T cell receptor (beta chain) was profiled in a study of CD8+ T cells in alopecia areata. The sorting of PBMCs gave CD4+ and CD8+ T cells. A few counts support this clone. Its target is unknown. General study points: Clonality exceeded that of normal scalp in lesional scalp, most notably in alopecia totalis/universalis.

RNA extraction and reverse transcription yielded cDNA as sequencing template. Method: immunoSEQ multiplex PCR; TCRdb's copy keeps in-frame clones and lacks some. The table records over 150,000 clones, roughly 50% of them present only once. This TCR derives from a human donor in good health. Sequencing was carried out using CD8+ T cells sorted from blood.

The CDR3 bases are TGTGCCAGCTCACCAACAGAAACCTACGAGCAGTACTTC. This codes for CASSPTETYEQYF. This rearrangement joins TRBV18 to TRBJ2-7; no reliable D call. This CDR3 region has 13 residues. Germline values: CDR1 KGHSH, CDR2 LQKENI. V lost 2 bases, J lost 2 bases, and 7 bases lay in between. Based on the CDR3 plus reference TRBV18 and TRBJ2-7, the full variable domain is NAGVMQNPRHLVRRRGQEARLRCSPMKGHSHVYWYRQLPEEGLKFMVYLQKENIIDESGMPKERFSAEFPKEGPSILRIQQVVRGDSAAYFCASSPTETYEQYFGPGTRLTVT.